The clone carrying this T cell receptor beta chain was seen at least ten times. The antigen is not known. These data come from a study of T cells after yellow fever vaccination. Study-wide results and limits: Contaminating bulk clonotypes could be abundant in FACS-sorted repertoires. Though weaker, the secondary response peaked faster, on day 5 versus 15. Just a small share of clonotypes turned up in the CD4 compartment as well as the CD8 compartment.

Making TCR cDNA involved 5'RACE template switching, which added UMIs and a universal primer site. TCRdb called the 5' RACE reads again in MiXCR, with one record for every CDR3 protein. Found here are more than 200,000 distinct CDR3 sequences, roughly 4% of them singletons; the top ten hold 19%. Germline-derived CDR1 and CDR2 are MNHNY and SVGAGI (reference sequence). The CDR3 consists of 16 residues. Trimming stripped 2 bases from V and 4 bases from J, with 14 bases between. The chain links TRBV6-6 to TRBJ1-4; D remains ambiguous. This specimen was PBMCs, taken 15 days after the yellow fever booster vaccination. This TCR was sampled from a man in his late teens or twenties who received the YFV17D yellow fever vaccine. The DNA of the CDR3 is TGTGCCAGCAGTTACCTCCCAGGAGGCGGTAATGAAAAACTGTTTTTT. It codes for CASSYLPGGGNEKLFF.